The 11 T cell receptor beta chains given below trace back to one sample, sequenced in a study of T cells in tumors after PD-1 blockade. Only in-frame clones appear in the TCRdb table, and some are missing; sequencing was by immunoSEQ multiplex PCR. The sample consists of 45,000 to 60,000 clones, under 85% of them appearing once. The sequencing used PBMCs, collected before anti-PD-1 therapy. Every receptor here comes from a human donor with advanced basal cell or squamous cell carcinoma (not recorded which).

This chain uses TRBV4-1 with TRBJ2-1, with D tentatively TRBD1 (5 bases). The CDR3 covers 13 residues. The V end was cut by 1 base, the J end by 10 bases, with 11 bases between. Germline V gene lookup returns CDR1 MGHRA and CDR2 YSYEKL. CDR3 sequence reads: CASSQVDWTEQFF. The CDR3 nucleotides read TGCGCCAGCAGCCAAGTAGACTGGACAGAGCAGTTCTTC.

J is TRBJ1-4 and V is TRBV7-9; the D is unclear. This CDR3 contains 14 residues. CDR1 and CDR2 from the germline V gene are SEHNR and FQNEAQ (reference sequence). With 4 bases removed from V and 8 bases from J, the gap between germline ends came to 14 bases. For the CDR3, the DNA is TGTGCCAGCAGCTCCGGCCATCGGGAGGAAAAACTGTTTTTT. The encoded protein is CASSSGHREEKLFF.

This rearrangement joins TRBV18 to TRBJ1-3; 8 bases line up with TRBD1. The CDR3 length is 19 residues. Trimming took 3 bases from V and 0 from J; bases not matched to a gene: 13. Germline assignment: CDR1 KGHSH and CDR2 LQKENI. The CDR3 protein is CASSPQGQVRLFSGNTIYF. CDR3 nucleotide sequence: TGTGCCAGCTCACCCCAGGGACAGGTCCGGCTTTTCTCTGGAAACACCATATATTTT.

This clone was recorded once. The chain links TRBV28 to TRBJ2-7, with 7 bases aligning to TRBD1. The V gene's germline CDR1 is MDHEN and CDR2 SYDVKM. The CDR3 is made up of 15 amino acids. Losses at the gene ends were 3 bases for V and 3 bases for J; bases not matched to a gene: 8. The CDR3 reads CASSLFSGGIYEQYF. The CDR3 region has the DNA TGTGCCAGCAGTTTGTTTTCAGGGGGAATCTACGAGCAGTACTTC.

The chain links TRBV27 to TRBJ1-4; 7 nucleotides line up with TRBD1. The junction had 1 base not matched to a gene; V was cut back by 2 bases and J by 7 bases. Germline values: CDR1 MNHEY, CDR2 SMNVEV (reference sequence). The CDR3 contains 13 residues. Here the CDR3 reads CASSLAGGEKLFF. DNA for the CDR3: TGTGCCAGCAGTTTAGCAGGGGGTGAAAAACTGTTTTTT.

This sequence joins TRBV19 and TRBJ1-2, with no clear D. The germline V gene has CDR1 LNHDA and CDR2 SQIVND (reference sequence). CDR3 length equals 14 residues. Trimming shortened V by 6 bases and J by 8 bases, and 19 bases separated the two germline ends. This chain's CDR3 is CASSATTGVRGYTF. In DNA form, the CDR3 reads TGTGCCAGTAGCGCGACGACCGGAGTCCGCGGCTACACCTTC.

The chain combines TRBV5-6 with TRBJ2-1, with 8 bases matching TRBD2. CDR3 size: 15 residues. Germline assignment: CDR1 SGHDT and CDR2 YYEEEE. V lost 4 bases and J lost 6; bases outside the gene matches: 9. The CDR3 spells CASSHGTRSPNEQFF. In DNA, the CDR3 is TGTGCCAGCAGCCACGGGACTAGATCCCCCAATGAGCAGTTCTTC. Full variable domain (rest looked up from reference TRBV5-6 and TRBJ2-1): DAGVTQSPTHLIKTRGQQVTLRCSPKSGHDTVSWYQQALGQGPQFIFQYYEEEERQRGNFPDRFSGHQFPNYSSELNVNALLLGDSALYLCASSHGTRSPNEQFFGPGTRLTVL.

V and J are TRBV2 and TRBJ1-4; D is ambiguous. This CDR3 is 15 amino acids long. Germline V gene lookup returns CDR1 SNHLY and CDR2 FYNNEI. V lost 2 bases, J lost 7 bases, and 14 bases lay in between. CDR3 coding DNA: TGTGCCAGCAGTGAACTGGGCACAGCGGGTGAAAAACTGTTTTTT. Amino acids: CASSELGTAGEKLFF.

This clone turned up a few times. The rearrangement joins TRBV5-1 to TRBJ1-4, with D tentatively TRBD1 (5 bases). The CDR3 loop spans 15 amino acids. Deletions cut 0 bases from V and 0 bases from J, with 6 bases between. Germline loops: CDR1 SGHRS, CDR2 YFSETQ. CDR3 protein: CASSLETATNEKLFF. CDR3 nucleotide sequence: TGCGCCAGCAGCTTGGAGACAGCAACTAATGAAAAACTGTTTTTT.

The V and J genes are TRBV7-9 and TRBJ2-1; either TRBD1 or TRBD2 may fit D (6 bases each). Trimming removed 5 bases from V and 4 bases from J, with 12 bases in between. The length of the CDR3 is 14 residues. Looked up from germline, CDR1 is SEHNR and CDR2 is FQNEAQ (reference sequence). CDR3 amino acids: CASSLGGPYNEQFF. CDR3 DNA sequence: TGTGCCAGCAGCCTAGGGGGGCCTTACAATGAGCAGTTCTTC. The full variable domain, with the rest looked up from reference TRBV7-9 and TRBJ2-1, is DTGVSQNPRHKITKRGQNVTFRCDPISEHNRLYWYRQTLGQGPEFLTYFQNEAQLEKSRLLSDRFSAERPKGSFSTLEIQRTEQGDSAMYLCASSLGGPYNEQFFGPGTRLTVL.

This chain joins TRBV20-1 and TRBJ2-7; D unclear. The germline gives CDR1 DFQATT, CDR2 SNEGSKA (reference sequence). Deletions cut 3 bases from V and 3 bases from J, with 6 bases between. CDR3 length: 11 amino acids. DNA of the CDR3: TGCAGTGCTAGTATGGGCTACGAGCAGTACTTC. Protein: CSASMGYEQYF.